These 17 T cell receptor beta chains came from one sample sequenced in a study of T cell responses to AZD1222 COVID-19 vaccine. Method: immunoSEQ multiplex PCR; TCRdb's copy keeps in-frame clones and lacks some. The sample holds around 140,000 clones, 93% seen once. The sample in question was peripheral blood, obtained on day 0 of AZD1222 vaccination. These receptors came from an adult in good health.

The rearrangement links TRBV19 to TRBJ2-7; a weak D match, TRBD1 (6 bases). V was cut by 7 bases and J by 6 bases, with 16 bases left in between. Per germline, CDR1 LNHDA and CDR2 SQIVND (reference sequence). The CDR3 is 13 amino acids. CDR3 nucleotides: TGTGCCAGTAACCCCAGGGGTTCGGTCGAGCAGTACTTC. It codes for CASNPRGSVEQYF.

This chain joins TRBV3-1 (or the pseudogene TRBV3-2) and TRBJ2-1, with D perhaps given as TRBD1 or TRBD2 (5 bases each). The CDR3 totals 16 residues. CDR1 is LGHDT, CDR2 YNNKEL, per germline (reference sequence). Trimming removed 2 bases at V and 4 bases at J, with 15 bases between. The DNA of the CDR3 is TGTGCCAGCAGCCAAACACCGGGACCGCTATACAATGAGCAGTTCTTC. As protein: CASSQTPGPLYNEQFF.

The J gene is TRBJ1-1, the V gene TRBV7-2, with D tentatively TRBD1 (6 bases). The CDR3 has 15 residues. Germline CDR1 reads SGHTA; CDR2 reads FQGNSA. V was shortened by 9 bases and J by 5 bases, with 22 bases between the two germline ends. DNA for the CDR3: TGTGCCAGTCCGCGGGGGGCGGGGGGCCTTACTGAAGCTTTCTTT. Amino acids: CASPRGAGGLTEAFF.

For the CDR3, the DNA is TGTGCCAGCAGCCCCAGACAGGCGGAGAGGGGTGAAAAACTGTTTTTT. The encoded protein is CASSPRQAERGEKLFF. The genes are TRBV7-8 and TRBJ1-4, with D maybe TRBD1 (6 bases). V was pared by 5 bases and J by 7 bases, with 20 bases between. The CDR3 loop spans 16 amino acids. Germline values: CDR1 SGHVS, CDR2 FQNEAQ.

V and J are TRBV2 and TRBJ2-7; no clear D. The germline gives CDR1 SNHLY, CDR2 FYNNEI. V was pared by 2 bases and J by 3 bases, with 11 bases between. The CDR3 contains 14 residues. This CDR3 is CASSERQILYEQYF. In DNA, the CDR3 is TGTGCCAGCAGTGAAAGGCAGATCCTCTACGAGCAGTACTTC.

This chain connects TRBV13 to TRBJ1-2; D possibly corresponds to TRBD1 (6 bases). The CDR3 runs to 14 residues. Deletions cut 2 bases from V and 2 bases from J, with 9 bases between. Germline loops: CDR1 PRHDT, CDR2 FYEKMQ (reference sequence). CDR3 region: CASSLQGRNYGYTF. The CDR3 DNA reads TGTGCCAGCAGCTTACAGGGGCGAAACTATGGCTACACCTTC.

The chain uses TRBV28 and TRBJ2-7; no definite D call. Germline V gives CDR1 MDHEN, CDR2 SYDVKM. This CDR3 is built from 12 residues. Trimming took 5 bases from V and 3 from J, leaving 8 bases between them. The CDR3 reads CASSVGSYEQYF. The DNA of the CDR3 is TGTGCCAGCAGTGTAGGAAGCTACGAGCAGTACTTC.

The chain combines TRBV5-5 with TRBJ1-1, with a possible D match to TRBD1 (6 bases). This CDR3 is 20 amino acids long. V was shortened by 0 bases and J by 5 bases, with 29 bases between the two germline ends. The germline V gene has CDR1 SGHKS and CDR2 YYEKEE (reference sequence). The CDR3 DNA is TGTGCCAGCAGCTTGGATGTTTTTAGGGGGGGCGGTACAGGGAAAACTGAAGCTTTCTTT. Translating it yields CASSLDVFRGGGTGKTEAFF.

The rearrangement joins TRBV24-1 to TRBJ2-3; tentative D call: TRBD1 (5 bases). The V gene lost 2 bases and the J gene lost 4 bases, with 15 bases spanning the gap. The CDR3 contains 16 residues. The germline V gene has CDR1 KGHDR and CDR2 SFDVKD. CDR3 DNA sequence: TGTGCCACCAGTGATTCCCGTCTTAGGGGCGCAGATACGCAGTATTTT. Translated, it gives CATSDSRLRGADTQYF.

The chain is built from TRBV9 and TRBJ2-3, with D perhaps TRBD1 (5 bases). Trimming stripped 0 bases from V and 4 bases from J, with 15 bases between. This CDR3 spans 16 amino acids. Germline V gives CDR1 SGDLS, CDR2 YYNGEE. CDR3 amino acids: CASSVEVAGIPDTQYF. DNA for the CDR3: TGTGCCAGCAGCGTAGAAGTAGCAGGGATCCCAGATACGCAGTATTTT.

V gene TRBV19 combines with J gene TRBJ2-1; D may be TRBD2 (6 bases). V dropped 1 base and J dropped 4 bases, with 23 bases sitting between them. The CDR3 is 19 residues long. CDR1 and CDR2 (germline): LNHDA, SQIVND (reference sequence). The CDR3 bases are TGTGCCAGTAGTATAGGTGTGGGAGGTCGGAAACCCCGGTACAATGAGCAGTTCTTC. It codes for CASSIGVGGRKPRYNEQFF.

The CDR3 region is CASSSRWASDTEAFF. DNA for the CDR3: TGTGCCAGCAGTTCGAGGTGGGCCAGTGACACTGAAGCTTTCTTT. The chain combines TRBV5-5 with TRBJ1-1; unclear D gene. This CDR3 is 15 amino acids long. The germline V gene encodes CDR1 SGHKS and CDR2 YYEKEE (reference sequence). V was shortened by 5 bases and J by 3 bases, with 17 bases between the two germline ends.

V gene TRBV9 combines with J gene TRBJ1-1; D remains unclear. Trimming took off 0 bases at V and 4 bases at J, with 7 bases between the two ends. Germline V gene sequence: CDR1 SGDLS, CDR2 YYNGEE. This CDR3 region has 13 residues. As DNA, the CDR3 is TGTGCCAGCAGCGTAGTGGAGGGCACTGAAGCTTTCTTT. This codes for CASSVVEGTEAFF.

The table lists this clone with a count of one. The chain is built from TRBV5-1 and TRBJ2-2, with D unresolved. Trimming removed 5 bases at V and 3 bases at J, with 11 bases between. The CDR3 runs to 14 residues. Germline V CDR1 and CDR2: SGHRS, YFSETQ. The CDR3 DNA sequence: TGCGCCAGCAGTATGGATGAGCACACCGGGGAGCTGTTTTTT. This encodes CASSMDEHTGELFF. Full variable domain (outside the CDR3, taken from reference TRBV5-1 and TRBJ2-2): KAGVTQTPRYLIKTRGQQVTLSCSPISGHRSVSWYQQTPGQGLQFLFEYFSETQRNKGNFPGRFSGRQFSNSRSEMNVSTLELGDSALYLCASSMDEHTGELFFGEGSRLTVL.

The chain links TRBV24-1 to TRBJ1-3; D gene uncertain. Deletions cut 9 bases from V and 3 bases from J, with 8 bases between. Per germline, CDR1 KGHDR and CDR2 SFDVKD. This CDR3 has 12 amino acids. The CDR3 sequence is CATSAGGNTIYF. The CDR3 DNA reads TGTGCCACCTCTGCGGGTGGAAACACCATATATTTT.

J is TRBJ2-7 and V is TRBV3-1 (or the pseudogene TRBV3-2); D remains ambiguous. The CDR3 length is 13 residues. Between the trimmed V and J ends, which lost 3 bases and 2 bases, there was a span of 8 bases. Germline V CDR1 and CDR2: LGHDT, YNNKEL (reference sequence). The CDR3 region is CASSQGGPYEQYF. DNA of the CDR3: TGTGCCAGCAGCCAGGGCGGACCCTACGAGCAGTACTTC.

The chain links TRBV9 to TRBJ1-5; the match to TRBD1 covers 9 bases. This CDR3 spans 14 amino acids. Germline assignment: CDR1 SGDLS and CDR2 YYNGEE. Trimming removed 2 bases from V and 11 bases from J; junction bases left unmatched: 8. This CDR3 is CASSVGTGPGAQHF. In DNA form, the CDR3 reads TGTGCCAGCAGCGTCGGGACAGGGCCAGGAGCCCAGCATTTT.